This T cell receptor (beta chain) was recorded in a study of neurological immune-mediated disorders. This clonotype was seen ten or more times. Its specificity is unknown. Study-level points and caveats: One related-CDR3 cluster, found by phylogenetic grouping, held repertoires of 18 of 34 multiple sclerosis patients and is a possible signature.

The CDR3 extends over 12 amino acids. V dropped 7 bases and J dropped 7 bases, with 13 bases sitting between them. By 5'RACE with 10-nucleotide random UMIs, the cDNA was made. Every sequencing run gave over 180 million TCR-beta sequences, taken from 15-18 subjects. TCRdb reprocessed the 5' RACE reads with MiXCR, giving one entry per CDR3 protein. Of about 55,000 distinct CDR3 sequences in the sample, about 3.5% were seen once. This clonotype originated in a man aged 25-45 years with multiple sclerosis. Specimen: PBMCs. The chain recombines TRBV12-3 or TRBV12-4 with TRBJ1-2; no definite D call. The CDR3 is CASKAGYIGYTF. The CDR3 DNA reads as TGTGCCAGCAAAGCGGGGTACATTGGCTACACCTTC.